The T cell receptor beta chain under discussion was sequenced for a study of blood T cell repertoires in COVID-19. Using immunoSEQ multiplex PCR, the repertoire was profiled, and TCRdb retains in-frame clones only, with some absent. The data contain roughly 200,000 clones, 87% of them singletons. V dropped 4 bases and J dropped 7 bases, with 11 bases sitting between them. Germline CDR1 is SNHLY and CDR2 is FYNNEI. This CDR3 has 13 amino acids. The clonotype was recovered from a woman aged 30 to 39 who had recovered from COVID-19. Sequenced: PBMCs or T cells enriched from blood (not recorded which). This chain uses TRBV2 with TRBJ1-5; D is possibly TRBD1 (5 bases). DNA for the CDR3: TGTGCCAGCAGTGGGGGGGTCTGGCAGCCCCAGCATTTT. Protein product: CASSGGVWQPQHF.